These 16 T cell receptor beta chains originate from one sample sequenced in a study of T cell responses to AZD1222 COVID-19 vaccine. Profiling relied on immunoSEQ multiplex PCR, and the TCRdb table lists in-frame clones only, not all of them. The data contain some 130,000 clones, approximately 92% of them seen just once; the ten biggest clones take up 0.85% to 1.3%. The material sequenced was peripheral blood, taken 28 days after the second AZD1222 dose. Source of these receptors: an adult who received the AZD1222 COVID-19 vaccine.

This sequence joins TRBV7-2 and TRBJ2-5; 12 positions agree with TRBD1. The germline V gene encodes CDR1 SGHTA and CDR2 FQGNSA. Unmatched junction bases numbered 7, after V lost 5 bases and J lost 6 bases. CDR3 length equals 15 residues. The CDR3 reads CASSGPGQGAQTQYF. CDR3 in DNA: TGTGCCAGCAGCGGACCGGGACAGGGGGCTCAGACCCAGTACTTC. The entire variable domain, with the rest obtained from reference TRBV7-2 and TRBJ2-5, is as follows: GAGVSQSPSNKVTEKGKDVELRCDPISGHTALYWYRQSLGQGLEFLIYFQGNSAPDKSGLPSDRFSAERTGGSVSTLTIQRTQQEDSAVYLCASSGPGQGAQTQYFGPGTRLLVL.

The chain combines TRBV5-1 with TRBJ2-4, with no clear D. Trimming stripped 4 bases from V and 9 bases from J, with 14 bases between. The CDR3 totals 13 residues. The germline V gene encodes CDR1 SGHRS and CDR2 YFSETQ. In DNA form, the CDR3 reads TGCGCCAGCAGCCCTTTAGATCGAGGCATTCAGTACTTC. This codes for CASSPLDRGIQYF.

The chain carries TRBV12-3 or TRBV12-4 and TRBJ2-1, with D possibly called TRBD1 or TRBD2 (5 bases each). The CDR3 is made up of 12 amino acids. V dropped 1 base and J dropped 15 bases, with 13 bases sitting between them. The DNA for the CDR3 is TGTGCCAGCAGTTTAGAGGAAGGGACGGGGTTCTTC. It encodes CASSLEEGTGFF.

The V call is TRBV21-1, the J call TRBJ1-6; TRBD1, as called in the table, went unchecked against the DNA. TRBV21-1 is designated a pseudogene. The CDR3 is 15 amino acids. The DNA for the CDR3 is TGTGCCAGCAGGGTGAGGACAGGGTATAATTCACCCCTCCACTTT. This translates into CASRVRTGYNSPLHF.

This chain connects TRBV11-2 to TRBJ1-2; TRBD1 matches 7 bases. This CDR3 is built from 16 residues. V gave up 10 bases and J gave up 0 bases; unmatched junction bases: 14. Per the germline V gene, CDR1 is SGHAT and CDR2 is FQNNGV. Here the CDR3 DNA reads TGTGCCACCACGGGATTATGGACAGGATCTAACTATGGCTACACCTTC. This codes for CATTGLWTGSNYGYTF. The entire variable domain, with the rest obtained from reference TRBV11-2 and TRBJ1-2, is as follows: EAGVAQSPRYKIIEKRQSVAFWCNPISGHATLYWYQQILGQGPKLLIQFQNNGVVDDSQLPKDRFSAERLKGVDSTLKIQPAKLEDSAVYLCATTGLWTGSNYGYTFGSGTRLTVV.

This chain links TRBV29-1 with TRBJ1-2, with D perhaps TRBD1 (5 bases). The V end was cut by 6 bases, the J end by 0 bases, with 11 bases between. Germline values: CDR1 SQVTM, CDR2 ANQGSEA. The CDR3 runs to 13 residues. CDR3 nucleotides: TGCAGCGTCCTGACAGACACTAACTATGGCTACACCTTC. This gives the protein CSVLTDTNYGYTF.

This rearrangement joins TRBV9 to TRBJ1-2, with D possibly matching TRBD1 (5 bases). Germline V CDR1 and CDR2: SGDLS, YYNGEE. The CDR3 runs 16 residues. Deletions cut 3 bases from V and 7 bases from J, with 22 bases between. In DNA form, the CDR3 reads TGTGCCAGCAGCGAATCCGGGACGGAGATTGGAAGTGGCTACACCTTC. Its protein product is CASSESGTEIGSGYTF.

The chain recombines TRBV19 with TRBJ1-2; D not resolved. The CDR3 is made up of 14 amino acids. Germline CDR1 reads LNHDA; CDR2 reads SQIVND (reference sequence). Trimming left V 5 bases short and J 8 bases short, with 18 bases between. The CDR3 sequence: CASSATGPLSGYTF. In DNA, the CDR3 is TGTGCCAGTAGTGCCACCGGACCGCTGTCCGGCTACACCTTC.

V usage is TRBV19 and J usage is TRBJ2-7, with unresolved D. The CDR3 contains 15 residues. V dropped 3 bases and J dropped 3 bases, with 15 bases sitting between them. Germline-derived CDR1 and CDR2 are LNHDA and SQIVND (reference sequence). DNA for the CDR3: TGTGCCAGTAGTATCCTCCTTAGGACCGGCTACGAGCAGTACTTC. As protein: CASSILLRTGYEQYF. Variable domain in full (rest from reference TRBV19 and TRBJ2-7): DGGITQSPKYLFRKEGQNVTLSCEQNLNHDAMYWYRQDPGQGLRLIYYSQIVNDFQKGDIAEGYSVSREKKESFPLTVTSAQKNPTAFYLCASSILLRTGYEQYFGPGTRLTVT.

Here the CDR3 reads CSVAAGSYEQYF. DNA of the CDR3: TGCAGCGTTGCAGCGGGGTCCTACGAGCAGTACTTC. The gene calls are TRBV29-1 and TRBJ2-7; TRBD2 agrees at 7 bases. This CDR3 contains 12 residues. Germline V gene sequence: CDR1 SQVTM, CDR2 ANQGSEA. V gave up 4 bases and J gave up 1 base; unmatched junction bases: 1.

The chain joins TRBV10-3 to TRBJ1-4; D remains ambiguous. V was shortened by 3 bases and J by 3 bases, with 8 bases between the two germline ends. There are 14 residues in the CDR3. Germline V CDR1 and CDR2: ENHRY, SYGVKD. The CDR3 DNA is TGTGCCATCAGTGATGGAGGGCCTAATGAAAAACTGTTTTTT. Translation gives CAISDGGPNEKLFF.

This clone was picked up a small number of times. The V gene is TRBV7-8, the J gene TRBJ1-1, with D maybe TRBD1 (5 bases). In germline, CDR1 is SGHVS, CDR2 FQNEAQ. This CDR3 contains 15 residues. V dropped 1 base and J dropped 1 base, with 10 bases sitting between them. The CDR3 coding sequence is TGTGCCAGCAGCTTAGGGTGGGGCTGGAACACTGAAGCTTTCTTT. Translation: CASSLGWGWNTEAFF.

The chain is built from TRBV7-9 and TRBJ2-5; D is undetermined. V was clipped by 0 bases and J by 5 bases, with 10 bases between them. Per the germline V gene, CDR1 is SEHNR and CDR2 is FQNEAQ (reference sequence). CDR3 length equals 14 residues. The CDR3 region has the DNA TGTGCCAGCAGCTTAGCACTCGCTGCGGAGACCCAGTACTTC. It encodes CASSLALAAETQYF.

The chain joins TRBV19 to TRBJ2-1; 8 bases agree with TRBD1. Unmatched junction bases numbered 8, after V lost 5 bases and J lost 8 bases. CDR1 and CDR2 (germline): LNHDA, SQIVND (reference sequence). The CDR3 loop spans 14 amino acids. The CDR3 nucleotides read TGTGCCAGTAGTCCCCAGAGACAGGGGTATGAGCAGTTCTTC. Translated, it gives CASSPQRQGYEQFF.

J is TRBJ1-2 and V is TRBV15, with a tentative D call TRBD1 (5 bases). The CDR3 has 14 residues. The germline V and J ends were trimmed by 3 bases and 3 bases, with 11 bases remaining between them. Germline V gives CDR1 LNHNV, CDR2 YYDKDF (reference sequence). The CDR3 DNA sequence: TGTGCCACCAGCAGCCAGACAGAGGACTATGGCTACACCTTC. Residues: CATSSQTEDYGYTF.

The CDR3 sequence: CASSPPDRMNYGYTF. The CDR3 region has the DNA TGTGCCAGCTCACCTCCGGACAGGATGAACTATGGCTACACCTTC. The chain links TRBV18 to TRBJ1-2; TRBD1 agrees at 7 bases. Germline V gene data show CDR1 as KGHSH and CDR2 as LQKENI. The CDR3 totals 15 residues. V trimming: 3 bases; J trimming: 2 bases; junction bases outside the gene matches: 6.